Presented here are 26 T cell receptor beta chains from one specimen sequenced in a study of immune evolution from preneoplasia to lung adenocarcinoma. Repertoires were generated with immunoSEQ multiplex PCR, while TCRdb's copy carries only in-frame clones and drops some. This table has around 16,000 clones, 65% to 90% appearing once. Sequencing input: FFPE invasive lung adenocarcinoma tissue. These receptors were taken from a person aged 70 to 80 with invasive lung adenocarcinoma.

This chain joins TRBV19 and TRBJ2-1; tentative D call: TRBD2 (5 bases). The CDR3 extends over 18 amino acids. The V gene's germline CDR1 is LNHDA and CDR2 SQIVND (reference sequence). The V gene lost 0 bases and the J gene lost 7 bases, with 22 bases spanning the gap. The CDR3, as DNA: TGTGCCAGTAGTATAGATCGAGGGCCACCTCGTTTAGGAAATGAGCAGTTCTTC. Its translation: CASSIDRGPPRLGNEQFF. Based on the CDR3 plus reference TRBV19 and TRBJ2-1, the full variable domain is DGGITQSPKYLFRKEGQNVTLSCEQNLNHDAMYWYRQDPGQGLRLIYYSQIVNDFQKGDIAEGYSVSREKKESFPLTVTSAQKNPTAFYLCASSIDRGPPRLGNEQFFGPGTRLTVL.

The CDR3 sequence is CAWAGGSFATNEKLFF. The CDR3 DNA reads as TGTGCCTGGGCAGGGGGCTCATTTGCAACTAATGAAAAACTGTTTTTT. The chain employs TRBV30 and TRBJ1-4; 8 bases align to TRBD1. The J segment lost 0 bases and the V segment lost 5 bases, leaving 8 bases of the junction unmatched. The CDR3 has 16 amino acids. Germline V gives CDR1 GTSNPN, CDR2 SVGIG (reference sequence).

The chain combines TRBV25-1 with TRBJ2-1; 9 bases are a match to TRBD1. Trimming at V came to 5 bases and at J to 0 bases, leaving 2 bases not matched to a gene. The CDR3 totals 15 residues. CDR1 and CDR2 (germline): MGHDK, SYGVNS. The CDR3 DNA reads TGTGCCAGCAGTACAGGGGGCGGCTCCTACAATGAGCAGTTCTTC. This codes for CASSTGGGSYNEQFF. The full variable domain, in which reference TRBV25-1 and TRBJ2-1 provide the parts outside the CDR3, is EADIYQTPRYLVIGTGKKITLECSQTMGHDKMYWYQQDPGMELHLIHYSYGVNSTEKGDLSSESTVSRIRTEHFPLTLESARPSHTSQYLCASSTGGGSYNEQFFGPGTRLTVL.

The chain carries TRBV2 and TRBJ1-3; TRBD1 agrees at 8 bases. CDR3 size: 14 residues. V lost 6 bases to trimming and J lost 4 bases; unmatched junction nucleotides: 5. Germline V gives CDR1 SNHLY, CDR2 FYNNEI. The CDR3: CASRVQGVGNTIYF. The DNA for the CDR3 is TGTGCCAGCAGAGTACAGGGGGTCGGAAACACCATATATTTT.

V gene TRBV15 combines with J gene TRBJ1-5, with D tentatively TRBD1 (6 bases). There are 12 residues in the CDR3. Between the trimmed V and J ends, which lost 4 bases and 7 bases, there was a span of 8 bases. CDR1 is LNHNV, CDR2 YYDKDF, per germline (reference sequence). The CDR3: CATSKGGQPQHF. Written as DNA, the CDR3 is TGTGCCACCAGCAAGGGGGGCCAGCCCCAGCATTTT.

The chain links TRBV5-1 to TRBJ1-4, with D perhaps TRBD1 (5 bases). V dropped 2 bases and J dropped 6 bases, with 11 bases sitting between them. The CDR3 is 14 residues long. Per germline, CDR1 SGHRS and CDR2 YFSETQ. The CDR3 is CASSFWGGDEKLFF. CDR3 nucleotide sequence: TGCGCCAGCAGCTTCTGGGGAGGGGATGAAAAACTGTTTTTT.

The V gene is TRBV7-2, the J gene TRBJ2-1; D is possibly TRBD2 (5 bases). V shed 5 bases and J shed 8 bases, with 19 bases lying between them. From germline, CDR1 is SGHTA and CDR2 FQGNSA. The CDR3 runs to 15 residues. The CDR3 sequence is CASSAFSGPGDEQFF. For the CDR3, the DNA is TGTGCCAGCAGCGCTTTCTCCGGGCCCGGGGATGAGCAGTTCTTC.

The J gene is TRBJ2-5, the V gene TRBV2, with D unclear. The CDR3 covers 11 residues. Germline values: CDR1 SNHLY, CDR2 FYNNEI. Trimming left V 7 bases short and J 5 bases short, with 8 bases between. The CDR3 is CASTRAETQYF. The CDR3, as DNA: TGTGCCAGCACCCGCGCGGAGACCCAGTACTTC.

This clone was detected a few times. The CDR3 sequence: CASSLGGLTNQPQHF. In nucleotides, the CDR3 is TGTGCCAGCAGTTTAGGGGGGTTGACGAATCAGCCCCAGCATTTT. This chain connects TRBV28 to TRBJ1-5; D might be TRBD1 (5 bases). V was cut by 2 bases and J by 4 bases, with 12 bases left in between. CDR1 and CDR2 (germline): MDHEN, SYDVKM. CDR3 size: 15 residues.

V usage is TRBV30 and J usage is TRBJ2-4; 8 bases match TRBD2. The J segment lost 1 base and the V segment lost 2 bases, leaving 7 bases of the junction unmatched. The CDR3 runs to 16 residues. Per germline, CDR1 GTSNPN and CDR2 SVGIG (reference sequence). The CDR3 region is CAWSFGLALAKNIQYF. CDR3 coding DNA: TGTGCCTGGAGTTTTGGACTAGCATTGGCCAAAAACATTCAGTACTTC.

The chain links TRBV9 to TRBJ2-2; 9 bases fit TRBD2. This CDR3 is 16 amino acids long. Germline-derived CDR1 and CDR2 are SGDLS and YYNGEE. J was trimmed by 0 bases and V by 3 bases; bases with no gene match: 3. The CDR3 coding sequence is TGTGCCAGCAGCGCCGTAGCGGGAGCGAACACCGGGGAGCTGTTTTTT. It translates to CASSAVAGANTGELFF.

The chain is built from TRBV30 and TRBJ1-2, with a tentative D call TRBD1 (6 bases). V was clipped by 2 bases and J by 1 base, with 14 bases between them. The length of the CDR3 is 15 residues. Germline assignment: CDR1 GTSNPN and CDR2 SVGIG (reference sequence). CDR3: CAWSSPGGVNYGYTF. The DNA for the CDR3 is TGTGCCTGGAGTTCCCCCGGGGGCGTTAACTATGGCTACACCTTC.

This chain uses TRBV10-3 with TRBJ1-2; D is ambiguous. The CDR3 consists of 14 residues. Germline V gene data show CDR1 as ENHRY and CDR2 as SYGVKD. V lost 3 bases to trimming and J lost 4 bases, with 12 bases between them. The CDR3 loop reads CAISDAAIGYGYTF. CDR3 nucleotides: TGTGCCATCAGTGACGCTGCCATTGGCTATGGCTACACCTTC.

The chain links TRBV2 to TRBJ2-7; TRBD1 aligns across 8 bases. The CDR3 is made up of 13 amino acids. Losses at the gene ends were 4 bases for V and 3 bases for J; bases not matched to a gene: 2. The germline V gene encodes CDR1 SNHLY and CDR2 FYNNEI. DNA for the CDR3: TGTGCCAGCAGTGGGGACAGGATCTACGAGCAGTACTTC. Amino acid sequence: CASSGDRIYEQYF.

The chain has TRBV5-1 and TRBJ2-4, with 7 bases lining up with TRBD1. Germline values: CDR1 SGHRS, CDR2 YFSETQ. The CDR3 runs to 16 residues. Unmatched junction bases numbered 12, after V lost 2 bases and J lost 7 bases. Here the CDR3 reads CASSFPTTGEGNIQYF. CDR3 nucleotides: TGCGCCAGCAGCTTTCCTACCACAGGGGAAGGGAACATTCAGTACTTC.

The chain uses TRBV27 and TRBJ1-2, with 7 positions matching TRBD1. This CDR3 comprises 15 residues. Germline CDR1 reads MNHEY; CDR2 reads SMNVEV (reference sequence). V lost 2 bases to trimming and J lost 3 bases; unmatched junction nucleotides: 6. CDR3 sequence reads: CASSLRGGRDYGYTF. In DNA, the CDR3 is TGTGCCAGCAGTTTAAGAGGGGGCCGGGACTATGGCTACACCTTC.

The chain joins TRBV9 to TRBJ2-2; D ambiguous. The V gene's germline CDR1 is SGDLS and CDR2 YYNGEE. V lost 0 bases and J lost 8, with 5 bases in between. The CDR3 extends over 12 amino acids. CDR3 sequence: CASSVGPGELFF. CDR3 coding DNA: TGTGCCAGCAGCGTAGGACCGGGGGAGCTGTTTTTT. Using reference TRBV9 and TRBJ2-2 for the parts outside the CDR3, the full variable domain is DSGVTQTPKHLITATGQRVTLRCSPRSGDLSVYWYQQSLDQGLQFLIQYYNGEERAKGNILERFSAQQFPDLHSELNLSSLELGDSALYFCASSVGPGELFFGEGSRLTVL.

The chain has TRBV7-2 and TRBJ1-5, with D possibly being TRBD1 (5 bases). Germline V lookup: CDR1 SGHTA, CDR2 FQGNSA. Trimming cost V 5 bases and J 4 bases, with 12 bases left between them. The CDR3 consists of 14 residues. The CDR3 DNA reads as TGTGCCAGCAGCGCGACAAACAGGAATCAGCCCCAGCATTTT. This sequence encodes CASSATNRNQPQHF. The complete variable domain, with remaining parts taken from reference TRBV7-2 and TRBJ1-5, reads GAGVSQSPSNKVTEKGKDVELRCDPISGHTALYWYRQSLGQGLEFLIYFQGNSAPDKSGLPSDRFSAERTGGSVSTLTIQRTQQEDSAVYLCASSATNRNQPQHFGDGTRLSIL.

This clone was detected a few times. V gene TRBV6-1 combines with J gene TRBJ2-5; D is ambiguous. In germline, CDR1 is MNHNS, CDR2 SASEGT. Trimming stripped 6 bases from V and 4 bases from J, with 18 bases between. CDR3 length: 15 amino acids. CDR3 residues: CASSPTGSNRETQYF. Here the CDR3 DNA reads TGTGCCAGCAGCCCCACCGGGTCCAACCGAGAGACCCAGTACTTC.

This clone came up once. This chain links TRBV10-1 with TRBJ2-1; D ambiguous. Germline lookup yields CDR1 WNHNN and CDR2 SYGVQD (reference sequence). V was cut by 5 bases and J by 4 bases, with 9 bases left in between. CDR3 length equals 13 residues. The CDR3 bases are TGCGCCAGCAGTCTTGGTCTATACAATGAGCAGTTCTTC. Its translation: CASSLGLYNEQFF.

The chain joins TRBV6-5 to TRBJ2-1; D unresolved. With 4 bases removed from V and 6 bases from J, the gap between germline ends came to 13 bases. Looked up from germline, CDR1 is MNHEY and CDR2 is SVGAGI. The length of the CDR3 is 14 residues. The CDR3: CASSLVSRANEQFF. The DNA for the CDR3 is TGTGCCAGCAGTTTGGTGAGCCGGGCCAATGAGCAGTTCTTC.

The CDR3 sequence: CAISAGTGGGQPQHF. CDR3 bases: TGTGCCATCAGTGCCGGGACAGGGGGCGGACAGCCCCAGCATTTT. This rearrangement joins TRBV10-3 to TRBJ1-5; 12 bases fit TRBD1. The CDR3 totals 15 residues. The germline V gene has CDR1 ENHRY and CDR2 SYGVKD. J gave up 7 bases and V 4 bases, and 5 bases lay outside the gene matches.

This clone appeared a few times. DNA for the CDR3: TGTGCCAGCAGTTTATTTATCACCGGGGAGCTGTTTTTT. Protein: CASSLFITGELFF. The chain has TRBV27 and TRBJ2-2; D remains unclear. The CDR3 is 13 residues long. Germline V CDR1 and CDR2: MNHEY, SMNVEV (reference sequence). The V and J ends lost 1 base and 4 bases respectively, with 4 bases between them.

The chain has TRBV2 and TRBJ1-5, with unresolved D. Trimming pared 6 bases from V and 5 bases from J, leaving 17 bases between. CDR1 is SNHLY, CDR2 FYNNEI, per germline. The CDR3 consists of 15 residues. For the CDR3, the DNA is TGTGCCAGCAGCGACGGGTCACCCAGCCATCAGCCCCAGCATTTT. It translates to CASSDGSPSHQPQHF. Filled out from reference TRBV2 and TRBJ1-5, the complete variable domain reads EPEVTQTPSHQVTQMGQEVILRCVPISNHLYFYWYRQILGQKVEFLVSFYNNEISEKSEIFDDQFSVERPDGSNFTLKIRSTKLEDSAMYFCASSDGSPSHQPQHFGDGTRLSIL.

The rearrangement uses TRBV30 and TRBJ2-3, with 13 bases lining up with TRBD2. This CDR3 has 16 residues. Per germline, CDR1 GTSNPN and CDR2 SVGIG (reference sequence). V lost 6 bases and J lost 2; bases outside the gene matches: 8. The CDR3 here is CACDTSGRATTDTQYF. The CDR3 DNA reads TGTGCCTGTGATACTAGCGGGAGGGCCACCACAGATACGCAGTATTTT.

The genes are TRBV1 and TRBJ2-7. TRBV1 is designated a pseudogene. This CDR3 has 15 amino acids. The CDR3 region has the DNA TGCACCAGCACCCTACGGCCGTCCACGTTGGACGAGCAGTACTTC. Protein: CTSTLRPSTLDEQYF.